Each of the 20 T cell receptor beta chains below was sequenced from the same sample in a study of blood T cell repertoires in COVID-19. The assay was immunoSEQ multiplex PCR, and TCRdb's table has in-frame clones only and misses some. The sample consists of approximately 240,000 clones, about 90% of them appearing once. Sequencing was performed on PBMCs or T cells enriched from blood (not recorded which). These receptors came from a woman younger than 30 who had recovered from COVID-19.

The V and J genes are TRBV7-3 and TRBJ2-1; 11 bases fit TRBD2. V shed 1 base and J 6 bases; nucleotides not matched to a gene: 5. Germline loops: CDR1 SGHTA, CDR2 FQGTGA. The CDR3 is 16 residues long. The CDR3, as DNA: TGTGCCAGCAGCTTAAGGGGTAGCGGGAGGGGCAATGAGCAGTTCTTC. Protein: CASSLRGSGRGNEQFF.

The V call is TRBV28, the J call TRBJ1-4; unclear D gene. V lost 6 bases and J 5 bases, leaving 7 bases between the germline ends. Germline CDR1 reads MDHEN; CDR2 reads SYDVKM. This CDR3 has 12 residues. The CDR3 coding sequence is TGTGCCAGCAGCCTCCCGAATGAAAAACTGTTTTTT. The encoded protein is CASSLPNEKLFF.

J is TRBJ1-1 and V is TRBV7-2; TRBD1 is a possible D gene (5 bases). Germline V CDR1 and CDR2: SGHTA, FQGNSA. The V gene lost 6 bases and the J gene lost 5 bases, with 13 bases spanning the gap. The CDR3 sequence is 13 residues long. This CDR3 reads CASRSGTPTEAFF. DNA of the CDR3: TGTGCCAGCAGATCCGGGACTCCGACTGAAGCTTTCTTT.

The rearrangement joins TRBV27 to TRBJ2-3, with TRBD2 as a possible D gene (5 bases). Germline values: CDR1 MNHEY, CDR2 SMNVEV (reference sequence). CDR3 length: 16 residues. The ends were cut back, 4 bases at V and 2 bases at J, with 16 bases in the middle. The CDR3 DNA is TGTGCCAGCAGTTCCTCCCCAGCGGCTACCACAGATACGCAGTATTTT. Protein product: CASSSSPAATTDTQYF.

The chain carries TRBV3-1 (or the pseudogene TRBV3-2) and TRBJ1-2; D is uncertain. From germline, CDR1 is LGHDT and CDR2 YNNKEL (reference sequence). The CDR3 contains 11 residues. Trimming removed 0 bases at V and 8 bases at J, with 4 bases between. The CDR3 DNA reads TGTGCCAGCAGCCAAGAAGAGGGCTACACCTTC. Amino acids: CASSQEEGYTF.

CDR3 DNA: TGTGCCAGCAGCTACCAGCAGCACCAATTGGACTCTAATGAAAAACTGTTTTTT. This gives the protein CASSYQQHQLDSNEKLFF. This chain links TRBV6-7 with TRBJ1-4; D gene uncertain. TRBV6-7 is labeled an ORF, and its function is uncertain. The CDR3 is made up of 18 amino acids. With 6 bases removed from V and 3 bases from J, the gap between germline ends came to 23 bases.

This clone was seen a few times. The V and J genes are TRBV29-1 and TRBJ1-1; D is perhaps TRBD1 (5 bases). V was clipped by 5 bases and J by 5 bases, with 9 bases between them. The CDR3 is 11 amino acids. Germline assignment: CDR1 SQVTM and CDR2 ANQGSEA. The CDR3 nucleotides are TGCAGCGTTAAACGGGGGACTGAAGCTTTCTTT. Translation: CSVKRGTEAFF.

V and J are TRBV27 and TRBJ1-4; D possibly corresponds to TRBD1 (5 bases). V was cut by 3 bases and J by 12 bases, with 14 bases left in between. Germline lookup yields CDR1 MNHEY and CDR2 SMNVEV (reference sequence). The CDR3 covers 13 residues. Written as DNA, the CDR3 is TGTGCCAGCAGTTTTTCGGGGACTTACCAACTGTTTTTT. It translates to CASSFSGTYQLFF.

The gene calls are TRBV12-5 and TRBJ1-1; 9 positions match TRBD1. Germline loops: CDR1 LGHNT, CDR2 FRNRAP. This CDR3 region has 16 residues. The junction had 8 bases not matched to a gene; V was cut back by 0 bases and J by 6 bases. The CDR3 loop reads CASGLVLGQGVAEAFF. In nucleotides, the CDR3 is TGTGCTAGTGGTTTGGTACTGGGACAGGGTGTCGCTGAAGCTTTCTTT.

This clone showed up just once. Other DNA sequences in the sample encode the same CDR3. This chain joins TRBV29-1 and TRBJ1-5, with D perhaps matching TRBD1 (6 bases). The CDR3 contains 12 residues. V was cut by 6 bases and J by 5 bases, with 11 bases left in between. From germline, CDR1 is SQVTM and CDR2 ANQGSEA. CDR3 in amino acids: CSVGQGDQPQHF. In DNA form, the CDR3 reads TGCAGCGTGGGACAAGGGGATCAGCCCCAGCATTTT.

This clone was detected a few times. This sequence joins TRBV7-2 and TRBJ1-2, with 7 bases fitting TRBD1. The germline gives CDR1 SGHTA, CDR2 FQGNSA. Trimming removed 1 base from V and 5 bases from J; junction bases left unmatched: 7. The CDR3 consists of 15 residues. The CDR3 loop is CASSLGFSGGYGYTF. In DNA, the CDR3 is TGTGCCAGCAGCTTAGGCTTCTCAGGGGGGTATGGCTACACCTTC.

The chain combines TRBV28 with TRBJ1-1; 7 bases align to TRBD1. With V trimmed by 7 bases and J by 1 base, 6 bases remained unmatched. CDR1 and CDR2 (germline): MDHEN, SYDVKM. The CDR3 totals 14 residues. CDR3 loop: CASNHRGRNTEAFF. Written as DNA, the CDR3 is TGTGCCAGCAATCACAGGGGAAGGAACACTGAAGCTTTCTTT.

V gene TRBV5-1 combines with J gene TRBJ2-5; 8 nucleotides line up with TRBD2. The trim removed 9 bases at V and 4 bases at J, leaving 11 bases unmatched. The CDR3 is 14 residues long. Germline CDR1 SGHRS, CDR2 YFSETQ. CDR3 protein: CATRAGAVRETQYF. CDR3 nucleotides: TGCGCCACCAGAGCGGGAGCGGTGCGAGAGACCCAGTACTTC.

The V gene is TRBV11-3, the J gene TRBJ1-1; D gene uncertain. V was trimmed by 4 bases and J by 1 base, leaving 13 bases between them. The germline V gene encodes CDR1 SGHNT and CDR2 YENEEA. The CDR3 covers 15 residues. CDR3 region: CASSSNSGSNTEAFF. The CDR3 DNA is TGTGCCAGCAGCTCCAACTCCGGGTCGAACACTGAAGCTTTCTTT.

As concerns this clone: Other nucleotide sequences from this sample produce the same CDR3. The genes are TRBV9 and TRBJ2-7, with 8 bases that match TRBD1. The CDR3 runs 15 residues. The V gene end was trimmed by 3 bases and the J gene end by 0 bases; junction bases not matched to a gene: 5. The V gene's germline CDR1 is SGDLS and CDR2 YYNGEE. The CDR3 DNA is TGTGCCAGCAGCGCCCGACAGGGGAGCTCCTACGAGCAGTACTTC. It codes for CASSARQGSSYEQYF.

The CDR3 DNA reads as TGTGCCAGCAGCCCCCGGGACAGGGATTTAGGGTTAGGTGAAAAACTGTTTTTT. Amino acids: CASSPRDRDLGLGEKLFF. The rearrangement joins TRBV9 to TRBJ1-4; TRBD1 agrees at 9 bases. In germline, CDR1 is SGDLS, CDR2 YYNGEE. V shed 4 bases, J shed 7 bases, and the junction held 17 bases outside the gene matches. CDR3 length equals 18 residues. The whole variable domain, filled in from reference TRBV9 and TRBJ1-4, reads DSGVTQTPKHLITATGQRVTLRCSPRSGDLSVYWYQQSLDQGLQFLIQYYNGEERAKGNILERFSAQQFPDLHSELNLSSLELGDSALYFCASSPRDRDLGLGEKLFFGSGTQLSVL.

In this sample, this clone turned up a few times. This chain joins TRBV5-4 and TRBJ1-6; D is unresolved. The germline V gene has CDR1 SGHNT and CDR2 YYREEE (reference sequence). The CDR3 length is 13 residues. Trimming pared 0 bases from V and 8 bases from J, leaving 6 bases between. The CDR3 DNA is TGTGCCAGCAGCTTGGTCCCCGATTCACCCCTCCACTTT. As protein: CASSLVPDSPLHF.

The CDR3 sequence is CATRPRGNTEAFF. In DNA form, the CDR3 reads TGTGCCACCAGGCCCCGAGGGAACACTGAAGCTTTCTTT. This rearrangement joins TRBV24-1 to TRBJ1-1, with no clear D. The CDR3 is 13 residues long. The germline V gene has CDR1 KGHDR and CDR2 SFDVKD. V lost 7 bases to trimming and J lost 1 base, with 9 bases between them.

The chain couples TRBV11-3 to TRBJ2-2; 10 positions agree with TRBD1. Losses at the gene ends were 5 bases for V and 7 bases for J; bases not matched to a gene: 7. CDR1 and CDR2 (germline): SGHNT, YENEEA. The CDR3 extends over 15 amino acids. The CDR3 protein is CASSRGTGEVGELFF. The CDR3 region has the DNA TGTGCCAGCAGCAGGGGGACAGGGGAAGTCGGGGAGCTGTTTTTT.

This clone was observed once. The rearrangement links TRBV4-1 to TRBJ1-2, with TRBD1 matching over 9 bases. This CDR3 contains 16 residues. The trim removed 2 bases at V and 8 bases at J, leaving 12 bases unmatched. Looked up from germline, CDR1 is MGHRA and CDR2 is YSYEKL. The CDR3 reads CASSQPGTGPGRGYTF. In DNA, the CDR3 is TGCGCCAGCAGCCAACCCGGGACAGGGCCTGGTAGGGGCTACACCTTC.